The 15 T cell receptor beta chains below were found in one sample sequenced in a study of TIL therapy for anti-PD-1-resistant metastatic lung cancer. The libraries were made with immunoSEQ v3. Profiled with immunoSEQ multiplex PCR; TCRdb holds only in-frame clones, not every one. This table holds some 26,000 clones, 60% to 80% found once. Time point described: pre-treatment sample, taken before nivolumab and TIL therapy. Pleural nodules or supraclavicular lymph nodes made up most of the excised metastases sampled. Specimen: tumor tissue, collected at baseline. These receptors were collected from a woman aged 30 to 85 with non-small cell lung cancer.

This clone appeared a few times. The J gene is TRBJ2-3, the V gene TRBV4-1; no clear D. The CDR3 consists of 14 residues. Trimming removed 0 bases from V and 4 bases from J, with 8 bases in between. CDR1 MGHRA and CDR2 YSYEKL come from the germline V gene. CDR3 in DNA: TGCGCCAGCAGCCAAGATCAAGGCGCAGATACGCAGTATTTT. Its translation: CASSQDQGADTQYF.

The chain links TRBV25-1 to TRBJ2-2, with TRBD2 identical over 10 bases. The length of the CDR3 is 15 residues. The V gene end was trimmed by 7 bases and the J gene end by 4 bases; junction bases not matched to a gene: 6. Per germline, CDR1 MGHDK and CDR2 SYGVNS. CDR3 amino acids: CASTVASGSTGELFF. Written as DNA, the CDR3 is TGTGCCAGCACAGTGGCTAGCGGGAGCACCGGGGAGCTGTTTTTT.

The V call is TRBV7-9, the J call TRBJ1-1; no definite D call. The CDR3 covers 13 residues. Trimming took 3 bases from V and 4 from J, leaving 9 bases between them. Germline V gives CDR1 SEHNR, CDR2 FQNEAQ (reference sequence). The CDR3 nucleotides are TGTGCCAGCAGCTTTCAGTTTCGCACTGAAGCTTTCTTT. Translation: CASSFQFRTEAFF.

The chain is built from TRBV30 and TRBJ2-7, with D perhaps TRBD2 (6 bases). CDR3 length: 13 residues. V gave up 1 base and J gave up 3 bases, with 10 bases separating them. Germline V gene data show CDR1 as GTSNPN and CDR2 as SVGIG (reference sequence). The CDR3 DNA is TGTGCCTGGAGTGATAATAGCGGCTACGAGCAGTACTTC. Translation gives CAWSDNSGYEQYF.

The chain couples TRBV30 to TRBJ2-7, with TRBD2 as a possible D gene (6 bases). Germline CDR1 reads GTSNPN; CDR2 reads SVGIG (reference sequence). This CDR3 is 17 amino acids long. V gave up 2 bases and J gave up 6 bases, with 26 bases separating them. Here the CDR3 reads CAWSPPGGGTGAFEQYF. In DNA form, the CDR3 reads TGTGCCTGGAGTCCCCCCGGGGGTGGGACGGGAGCTTTCGAGCAGTACTTC.

This clone is a singleton in its sample. The gene calls are TRBV7-2 and TRBJ2-1, with D uncertain. Germline V CDR1 and CDR2: SGHTA, FQGNSA. Trimming stripped 1 base from V and 6 bases from J, with 10 bases between. The CDR3 spans 14 residues. The CDR3 coding sequence is TGTGCCAGCAGCTTAGGGTTACCCTCCAATGAGCAGTTCTTC. Its translation is CASSLGLPSNEQFF.

The J gene is TRBJ1-2, the V gene TRBV6-5, with D tentatively TRBD1 (6 bases). Germline lookup yields CDR1 MNHEY and CDR2 SVGAGI. The CDR3 has 13 residues. V was shortened by 5 bases and J by 2 bases, with 9 bases between the two germline ends. The CDR3 DNA sequence: TGTGCCAGCAGTGCCGACAGGAACTATGGCTACACCTTC. Translating gives CASSADRNYGYTF.

The chain recombines TRBV4-1 with TRBJ1-3; D may be TRBD1 (6 bases). The CDR3 spans 17 residues. CDR1 is MGHRA and CDR2 is YSYEKL in the germline V gene. Trimming pared 3 bases from V and 4 bases from J, leaving 19 bases between. As DNA, the CDR3 is TGCGCCAGCAGCCAGACCCGATCCAGACAGGCCGGAAACACCATATATTTT. Translation gives CASSQTRSRQAGNTIYF.

The chain recombines TRBV19 with TRBJ2-1; D tentatively fits TRBD1 or TRBD2 (5 bases each). Trimming removed 5 bases at V and 3 bases at J, with 11 bases between. Germline assignment: CDR1 LNHDA and CDR2 SQIVND (reference sequence). This CDR3 spans 14 amino acids. DNA for the CDR3: TGTGCCAGTAGTCCAGGGACGAGCTACAATGAGCAGTTCTTC. It is translated as CASSPGTSYNEQFF. Full variable domain (rest looked up from reference TRBV19 and TRBJ2-1): DGGITQSPKYLFRKEGQNVTLSCEQNLNHDAMYWYRQDPGQGLRLIYYSQIVNDFQKGDIAEGYSVSREKKESFPLTVTSAQKNPTAFYLCASSPGTSYNEQFFGPGTRLTVL.

The chain carries TRBV4-2 and TRBJ2-7; 7 bases are shared with TRBD1. The CDR3 has 15 amino acids. Germline CDR1 is LGHNA and CDR2 is YNFKEQ. The J segment lost 3 bases and the V segment lost 0 bases, leaving 5 bases of the junction unmatched. The CDR3 nucleotides are TGTGCCAGCAGCCAAGACTTGGGGACAGACTACGAGCAGTACTTC. Translation gives CASSQDLGTDYEQYF.

The rearrangement uses TRBV14 and TRBJ2-7; D ambiguous. In germline, CDR1 is SGHDN, CDR2 FVKESK. CDR3 length: 18 residues. Deletions cut 1 base from V and 2 bases from J, with 21 bases between. CDR3 amino acids: CASSQVIPPRSDTYEQYF. The CDR3 DNA is TGTGCCAGCAGCCAAGTAATCCCCCCCAGGTCCGACACCTACGAGCAGTACTTC.

J is TRBJ1-1 and V is TRBV12-5; perhaps TRBD1 as D (5 bases). The CDR3 sequence is 14 residues long. Germline V gene sequence: CDR1 LGHNT, CDR2 FRNRAP. V shed 6 bases and J shed 1 base, with 12 bases lying between them. The CDR3 sequence: CASGPGRGNTEAFF. CDR3 DNA: TGTGCTAGTGGCCCGGGACGGGGGAACACTGAAGCTTTCTTT.

This chain connects TRBV11-2 to TRBJ2-3, with D hard to call. The V gene lost 1 base and the J gene lost 4 bases, with 9 bases spanning the gap. Germline CDR1 reads SGHAT; CDR2 reads FQNNGV. This CDR3 spans 14 amino acids. The CDR3 here is CASSLGSKADTQYF. The CDR3 DNA reads as TGTGCCAGCAGCTTAGGGAGTAAAGCAGATACGCAGTATTTT.

This rearrangement joins TRBV29-1 to TRBJ1-5; 7 nucleotides agree with TRBD1. The CDR3 length is 14 residues. With V trimmed by 7 bases and J by 3 bases, 9 bases remained unmatched. From germline, CDR1 is SQVTM and CDR2 ANQGSEA. DNA of the CDR3: TGCAGCGCCCCCGGGACAGCCCCCAATCAGCCCCAGCATTTT. Translating it yields CSAPGTAPNQPQHF. Using reference TRBV29-1 and TRBJ1-5 for the parts outside the CDR3, the full variable domain is SAVISQKPSRDICQRGTSLTIQCQVDSQVTMMFWYRQQPGQSLTLIATANQGSEATYESGFVIDKFPISRPNLTFSTLTVSNMSPEDSSIYLCSAPGTAPNQPQHFGDGTRLSIL.

In this sample, this clone turned up a few times. The chain is built from TRBV7-8 and TRBJ2-7; D may be TRBD2 (6 bases). V dropped 5 bases and J dropped 4 bases, with 12 bases sitting between them. CDR1 and CDR2 from the germline V gene are SGHVS and FQNEAQ. The CDR3 length is 13 residues. CDR3 sequence: CASSGRNAYEQYF. The CDR3, as DNA: TGTGCCAGCAGCGGGAGGAACGCATACGAGCAGTACTTC.